Listed here is a single TCR beta chain. CD8+ T cell subsets were each sorted in triplicate, 300,000 cells apiece. This CDR3 has 15 amino acids. Germline V lookup: CDR1 SEHNR, CDR2 FQNEAQ (reference sequence). The data were taken from a study of CXCR3-negative and CXCR3-positive naive CD8 T cells. In preparing the TRB cDNA libraries, 5' RACE with UMI labels was used. Following a re-call of the 5' RACE reads, TCRdb has one entry per CDR3 protein and lacks DNA. This sample contains fewer than 80,000 distinct CDR3 sequences. The sequence came from a human donor in good health. Some clones in this sample may be carry-over from other donors' samples. This rearrangement joins TRBV7-9 to TRBJ2-7. Sequencing was performed on naive CXCR3- CD8+ T cells from blood. Subset: CD45RO-CCR7+CD27+CD95- naive CD8+ T cells lacking CXCR3 (TNR3-). CDR3 sequence reads: CASSSPRTGAYEQYF.